The sequence of this T cell receptor beta chain was determined in a study of Graves' ophthalmopathy and Graves' hyperthyroidism. RNA transcripts provided the template for amplifying TCR beta CDR3 regions. First-round RT-PCR used HTBI primers; second-round multiplex PCR followed. TCRdb processed the multiplex PCR reads anew with MiXCR; each CDR3 protein has one entry. Of 500,000 to 700,000 distinct CDR3 sequences in the sample, about two fifths are singletons; the top ten hold about 4%. V was clipped by 2 bases and J by 4 bases, with 7 bases between them. The CDR3 loop spans 14 amino acids. The V gene's germline CDR1 is SGDLS and CDR2 YYNGEE. Orbital computed tomography, together with clinical symptoms, serum thyroxine, TRAb and thyroid ultrasound, was used for diagnosis.

The sequenced material came from peripheral blood or thyroid tissue (not recorded which). The TCR sequence derives from an adult man with Graves' hyperthyroidism. The rearrangement links TRBV9 to TRBJ2-6, with D uncertain. CDR3 loop: CASSVPSGANVLTF. Written as DNA, the CDR3 is TGTGCCAGCAGCGTCCCCTCCGGGGCCAACGTCCTGACTTTC.